Following are 32 T cell receptor beta chains from one sample sequenced in a study of blood T cell repertoires in COVID-19 (dated by TCRdb to the early 2020s). The library was prepared using the immunoSEQ multiplex PCR assay. Not all clones reach the TCRdb copy of this immuneACCESS table, which keeps in-frame sequences only. Checked studies attribute under half of the gap to unresolved V genes and leave the rest unexplained. The sample profile shows under 150,000 clones; over 70% of them were found once. In total, the top ten clones hold 1.5% to 1.7% of the sample. Specimen: peripheral blood. These receptors all stem from a middle-aged man with acute or convalescent COVID-19.

This clone occurred a few times. The chain links TRBV5-4 to TRBJ2-7; TRBD2 is a possible D gene (6 bases). V was pared by 4 bases and J by 0 bases, with 11 bases between. The CDR3 is made up of 14 amino acids. The germline V gene has CDR1 SGHNT and CDR2 YYREEE (reference sequence). The CDR3 reads CASSRGAVSYEQYF. CDR3 bases: TGTGCCAGCAGCCGCGGGGCGGTCTCCTACGAGCAGTACTTC.

The chain uses TRBV29-1 and TRBJ1-2; no firm D call. The V gene's germline CDR1 is SQVTM and CDR2 ANQGSEA. This CDR3 is 13 amino acids long. V was shortened by 4 bases and J by 4 bases, with 13 bases between the two germline ends. CDR3 nucleotide sequence: TGCAGCGTTGGGGTGAGGGAAGCCTATGGCTACACCTTC. It translates to CSVGVREAYGYTF.

This chain links TRBV5-1 with TRBJ2-2, with 8 bases lining up with TRBD1. The CDR3 has 16 residues. J gave up 1 base and V 5 bases, and 7 bases lay outside the gene matches. Germline V gene lookup returns CDR1 SGHRS and CDR2 YFSETQ. CDR3 coding DNA: TGCGCCAGCAGTCCATTCGGGACAGGGAACACCGGGGAGCTGTTTTTT. This sequence encodes CASSPFGTGNTGELFF.

This clone appeared once. The rearrangement joins TRBV4-2 to TRBJ1-2, with 8 bases lining up with TRBD1. Germline assignment: CDR1 LGHNA and CDR2 YNFKEQ. The CDR3 contains 19 residues. The trim removed 0 bases at V and 4 bases at J, leaving 16 bases unmatched. In DNA form, the CDR3 reads TGTGCCAGCAGCCAAGATCAAGGGGCAGGGGGCGCGAGGGGCTATGGCTACACCTTC. Its protein product is CASSQDQGAGGARGYGYTF.

V gene TRBV5-1 combines with J gene TRBJ2-2, with TRBD1 matching over 9 bases. The CDR3 is made up of 15 amino acids. Germline assignment: CDR1 SGHRS and CDR2 YFSETQ. V lost 4 bases and J lost 5; bases outside the gene matches: 6. The CDR3 loop reads CASSPPTGGTGELFF. The CDR3 DNA follows: TGCGCCAGCAGCCCCCCGACAGGGGGTACCGGGGAGCTGTTTTTT.

The V gene is TRBV11-2, the J gene TRBJ1-5; TRBD1 matches at 8 bases. Germline V gene lookup returns CDR1 SGHAT and CDR2 FQNNGV. This CDR3 region has 15 residues. V shed 4 bases and J 4 bases; nucleotides not matched to a gene: 6. DNA for the CDR3: TGTGCCAGCAGCTCGGCGGGACAGGCAAATCAGCCCCAGCATTTT. As protein: CASSSAGQANQPQHF.

This chain joins TRBV20-1 and TRBJ1-5, with 8 bases that match TRBD1. CDR1 is DFQATT and CDR2 is SNEGSKA in the germline V gene (reference sequence). The CDR3 extends over 16 amino acids. The V and J ends lost 3 bases and 1 base, in that order; junction bases with no gene match: 8. CDR3: CSASPDRGVSNQPQHF. CDR3 DNA sequence: TGCAGTGCTAGTCCCGACAGGGGAGTGAGCAATCAGCCCCAGCATTTT.

The gene calls are TRBV7-5 and TRBJ1-2; the D call TRBD1 from the table was never checked on the DNA. TRBV7-5 is described as a pseudogene. The CDR3 is 16 amino acids. The CDR3 nucleotides read TGTGCCAGAAGCCTCACGATTGGACAGGCTCACTATGGCTACACCTTC. It translates to CARSLTIGQAHYGYTF.

The table lists this clone with a count of one. The chain links TRBV7-8 to TRBJ2-4; the D gene is possibly TRBD1 (6 bases). Germline CDR1 is SGHVS and CDR2 is FQNEAQ. Trimming took 1 base from V and 2 from J, leaving 15 bases between them. This CDR3 is built from 17 residues. The CDR3 region has the DNA TGTGCCAGCAGCTTAGACCCCGGCAGGGGAACCAAAAACATTCAGTACTTC. It yields the protein CASSLDPGRGTKNIQYF.

The rearrangement joins TRBV3-1 (or the pseudogene TRBV3-2) to TRBJ2-3, with 7 bases lining up with TRBD2. Germline CDR1 and CDR2: LGHDT and YNNKEL (reference sequence). Trimming at V came to 6 bases and at J to 4 bases, leaving 10 bases not matched to a gene. This CDR3 contains 15 residues. DNA of the CDR3: TGTGCCAGCAGTCCTGTGGGGGGGTGGGCAGATACGCAGTATTTT. Protein: CASSPVGGWADTQYF.

The CDR3 nucleotides read TGTGCCAGCAGTTTCGAGGGGCGGGGGGGCAACAATGAGCAGTTCTTC. Its protein product is CASSFEGRGGNNEQFF. The chain couples TRBV27 to TRBJ2-1; 9 bases are shared with TRBD2. Germline loops: CDR1 MNHEY, CDR2 SMNVEV (reference sequence). V gave up 3 bases and J gave up 5 bases; unmatched junction bases: 8. The length of the CDR3 is 16 residues.

V usage is TRBV29-1 and J usage is TRBJ2-1; 12 bases line up with TRBD2. This CDR3 is built from 16 residues. Germline V CDR1 and CDR2: SQVTM, ANQGSEA. Unmatched junction bases numbered 7, after V lost 4 bases and J lost 3 bases. CDR3 DNA: TGCAGCGTTGCACTAGCGGGGGGACCAATCTACAATGAGCAGTTCTTC. It is translated as CSVALAGGPIYNEQFF.

This clone has just one count. In DNA, the CDR3 is TGTGCCAGTAGTTCGACCCGAGCGTTTGAAGGCTACACCTTC. Protein: CASSSTRAFEGYTF. This rearrangement joins TRBV19 to TRBJ1-2; no reliable D call. The germline V gene encodes CDR1 LNHDA and CDR2 SQIVND (reference sequence). The CDR3 spans 14 residues. V was trimmed by 5 bases and J by 8 bases, leaving 18 bases between them. Supplemented by reference TRBV19 and TRBJ1-2, the full variable domain reads DGGITQSPKYLFRKEGQNVTLSCEQNLNHDAMYWYRQDPGQGLRLIYYSQIVNDFQKGDIAEGYSVSREKKESFPLTVTSAQKNPTAFYLCASSSTRAFEGYTFGSGTRLTVV.

The V and J genes are TRBV5-4 and TRBJ1-3; D remains unclear. This CDR3 has 15 residues. V was cut by 4 bases and J by 0 bases, with 11 bases left in between. The germline gives CDR1 SGHNT, CDR2 YYREEE (reference sequence). The CDR3 DNA follows: TGTGCCAGCAGCGTCGGGAAACACTCTGGAAACACCATATATTTT. As protein: CASSVGKHSGNTIYF.

As DNA, the CDR3 is TGCGCCAGCAGCCCCATGACAGGGTATAATTCACCCCTCCACTTT. Translation: CASSPMTGYNSPLHF. This sequence joins TRBV5-1 and TRBJ1-6; 7 bases match TRBD1. The CDR3 is made up of 15 amino acids. CDR1 SGHRS and CDR2 YFSETQ come from the germline V gene. Trimming took 4 bases from V and 4 from J; bases not matched to a gene: 5.

In its sample, this clone was seen a few times. The chain uses TRBV19 and TRBJ1-5, with D possibly TRBD1 on 5 matching bases. CDR3 length equals 13 residues. Trimming cost V 8 bases and J 3 bases, with 11 bases left between them. Germline CDR1 and CDR2: LNHDA and SQIVND (reference sequence). CDR3 DNA sequence: TGTGCCAGTGGTGGGGCTGACAATCAGCCCCAGCATTTT. It yields the protein CASGGADNQPQHF. The full variable domain, rest sourced from reference TRBV19 and TRBJ1-5, is DGGITQSPKYLFRKEGQNVTLSCEQNLNHDAMYWYRQDPGQGLRLIYYSQIVNDFQKGDIAEGYSVSREKKESFPLTVTSAQKNPTAFYLCASGGADNQPQHFGDGTRLSIL.

The rearrangement uses TRBV30 and TRBJ1-6; 8 nucleotides line up with TRBD1. This CDR3 contains 14 residues. Losses at the gene ends were 4 bases for V and 8 bases for J; bases not matched to a gene: 7. Germline V gene lookup returns CDR1 GTSNPN and CDR2 SVGIG (reference sequence). In nucleotides, the CDR3 is TGTGCCTGGACCACCGGGACAGGCTATTCACCCCTCCACTTT. Its protein product is CAWTTGTGYSPLHF.

This clone was seen only a few times. The chain uses TRBV5-1 and TRBJ1-2; 10 bases match TRBD1. The CDR3 loop spans 14 amino acids. V shed 4 bases and J 6 bases; nucleotides not matched to a gene: 6. CDR1 is SGHRS and CDR2 is YFSETQ in the germline V gene. The CDR3: CASSTGQGGNGYTF. The CDR3 DNA reads as TGCGCCAGCAGCACCGGACAGGGGGGCAATGGCTACACCTTC.

The rearrangement joins TRBV19 to TRBJ2-3; maybe TRBD1 (6 bases). Germline loops: CDR1 LNHDA, CDR2 SQIVND (reference sequence). Trimming pared 4 bases from V and 7 bases from J, leaving 9 bases between. This CDR3 is built from 12 residues. The chain's CDR3 is CASSTTGHTQYF. For the CDR3, the DNA is TGTGCCAGTAGTACCACAGGGCATACGCAGTATTTT.

This chain links TRBV5-4 with TRBJ2-3; D is unclear. V was trimmed by 2 bases and J by 4 bases, leaving 5 bases between them. CDR3 size: 12 residues. Germline lookup yields CDR1 SGHNT and CDR2 YYREEE (reference sequence). CDR3 sequence reads: CASSFGADTQYF. CDR3 in DNA: TGTGCCAGCAGCTTTGGAGCAGATACGCAGTATTTT.

CDR3 in DNA: TGTGCCAGCAGGCCAGGGGGCACTCCCTCTGGAAACACCATATATTTT. The encoded protein is CASRPGGTPSGNTIYF. This chain uses TRBV6-6 with TRBJ1-3, with 8 bases aligning to TRBD1. CDR1 MNHNY and CDR2 SVGAGI come from the germline V gene (reference sequence). The trim removed 6 bases at V and 0 bases at J, leaving 7 bases unmatched. The CDR3 runs 16 residues.

The chain combines TRBV28 with TRBJ1-2; 8 bases are shared with TRBD1. This CDR3 spans 14 amino acids. CDR1 is MDHEN, CDR2 SYDVKM, per germline. J lost 4 bases, V lost 4 bases, and 5 bases had no gene match. The CDR3 DNA follows: TGTGCCAGCAGTTCAACAGGGGGGAGCTATGGCTACACCTTC. It yields the protein CASSSTGGSYGYTF.

This chain connects TRBV7-2 to TRBJ1-2; D is ambiguous. This CDR3 spans 12 amino acids. Germline values: CDR1 SGHTA, CDR2 FQGNSA. Trimming removed 5 bases from V and 4 bases from J, with 8 bases in between. As DNA, the CDR3 is TGTGCCAGCAGCGGCAGCGGCTATGGCTACACCTTC. Translated: CASSGSGYGYTF. Complete variable domain (other parts from reference TRBV7-2 and TRBJ1-2): GAGVSQSPSNKVTEKGKDVELRCDPISGHTALYWYRQSLGQGLEFLIYFQGNSAPDKSGLPSDRFSAERTGGSVSTLTIQRTQQEDSAVYLCASSGSGYGYTFGSGTRLTVV.

The genes are TRBV3-1 (or the pseudogene TRBV3-2) and TRBJ2-3, with D unclear. This CDR3 has 18 residues. The germline V and J ends were trimmed by 1 base and 0 bases, with 17 bases remaining between them. Germline V gives CDR1 LGHDT, CDR2 YNNKEL (reference sequence). DNA for the CDR3: TGTGCCAGCAGCCAAGCTTCCTTCGGTCCCCCTAGCACAGATACGCAGTATTTT. Translated: CASSQASFGPPSTDTQYF.

The CDR3 region has the DNA TGTGCCACCAGTGATTTCCGACAGGATCTCACAGATACGCAGTATTTT. It encodes CATSDFRQDLTDTQYF. V is TRBV24-1 and J is TRBJ2-3, with a possible D match to TRBD1 (6 bases). The CDR3 runs to 16 residues. V lost 1 base, J lost 2 bases, and 12 bases lay in between. Germline V gives CDR1 KGHDR, CDR2 SFDVKD.

V usage is TRBV7-2 and J usage is TRBJ2-3, with TRBD2 matching over 8 bases. This CDR3 region has 16 residues. V gave up 5 bases and J gave up 1 base; unmatched junction bases: 8. In germline, CDR1 is SGHTA, CDR2 FQGNSA. Written as DNA, the CDR3 is TGTGCCAGCAGCCCACCTTTTAGCGGGGGCACAGATACGCAGTATTTT. This codes for CASSPPFSGGTDTQYF.

This chain connects TRBV19 to TRBJ1-5, with D possibly being TRBD1 (5 bases). The CDR3 contains 17 residues. Germline V CDR1 and CDR2: LNHDA, SQIVND (reference sequence). The V gene lost 4 bases and the J gene lost 1 base, with 17 bases spanning the gap. The CDR3 is CASSTTWRQGSNQPQHF. Written as DNA, the CDR3 is TGTGCCAGTAGTACCACCTGGCGGCAGGGAAGCAATCAGCCCCAGCATTTT.

The chain couples TRBV6-1 to TRBJ1-2, with D possibly being TRBD1 (5 bases). The CDR3 consists of 14 residues. V lost 3 bases, J lost 6 bases, and 14 bases lay in between. Germline V CDR1 and CDR2: MNHNS, SASEGT. CDR3 sequence: CASSEGGRAHGYTF. In nucleotides, the CDR3 is TGTGCCAGCAGTGAGGGAGGCAGGGCCCATGGCTACACCTTC.

J is TRBJ1-5 and V is TRBV7-2, with 7 bases lining up with TRBD1. Germline values: CDR1 SGHTA, CDR2 FQGNSA. V shed 3 bases and J 3 bases; nucleotides not matched to a gene: 5. The CDR3 runs to 15 residues. This CDR3 reads CASSLSRGANQPQHF. Here the CDR3 DNA reads TGTGCCAGCAGCTTGTCCAGGGGGGCCAATCAGCCCCAGCATTTT.

This clone came up once. This chain links TRBV6-5 with TRBJ1-1; D unresolved. Germline V gene data show CDR1 as MNHEY and CDR2 as SVGAGI. CDR3 length: 13 amino acids. The ends were cut back, 7 bases at V and 2 bases at J, with 11 bases in the middle. CDR3: CASTREFNTEAFF. As DNA, the CDR3 is TGTGCCAGCACTAGGGAGTTCAACACTGAAGCTTTCTTT.

The chain has TRBV2 and TRBJ1-6; 7 nucleotides line up with TRBD1. V shed 10 bases and J 4 bases; nucleotides not matched to a gene: 10. There are 15 residues in the CDR3. The germline gives CDR1 SNHLY, CDR2 FYNNEI. The CDR3 loop reads CATLTMGQYNSPLHF. The CDR3 DNA reads as TGTGCCACCCTAACAATGGGACAGTATAATTCACCCCTCCACTTT.

The chain couples TRBV7-9 to TRBJ1-4; TRBD1 matches 9 bases. CDR1 is SEHNR and CDR2 is FQNEAQ in the germline V gene (reference sequence). V lost 4 bases and J lost 7; bases outside the gene matches: 4. The CDR3 loop spans 14 amino acids. The CDR3 DNA is TGTGCCAGCAGCTCGGGACAGGGAGGTGAAAAACTGTTTTTT. Residues: CASSSGQGGEKLFF.